A single sample gave rise to the 13 T cell receptor beta chains below, sequenced in a study of T cells in Graves' hyperthyroidism and ophthalmopathy. Using RNA transcripts as the source, TCR beta CDR3 regions were amplified. TCR CDR3 regions were first amplified by RT-PCR with HTBI primers. One entry per CDR3 protein results from TCRdb running MiXCR on the multiplex PCR reads. In the table there are roughly 710,000 distinct CDR3 sequences, about a third of which are singletons. Sequenced material: blood. These receptor sequences come from a middle-aged woman with Graves' hyperthyroidism.

This clonotype was counted at least ten times. The chain couples TRBV12-3 or TRBV12-4 to TRBJ1-6; D remains ambiguous. The CDR3 is 13 residues long. The ends were cut back, 1 base at V and 15 bases at J, with 13 bases in the middle. The CDR3 DNA reads TGTGCCAGCAGTTTAGATCGGGCCCGCGGCCTCCACTTT. This encodes CASSLDRARGLHF.

CDR3 sequence reads: CASSSGTESSYNSPLHF. The CDR3 region has the DNA TGTGCCAGCAGTTCCGGGACGGAAAGCTCCTATAATTCACCCCTCCACTTT. This chain links TRBV5-4 with TRBJ1-6, with D maybe TRBD1 (5 bases). The CDR3 sequence is 17 residues long. Germline V lookup: CDR1 SGHNT, CDR2 YYREEE (reference sequence). Trimming shortened V by 5 bases and J by 0 bases, and 15 bases separated the two germline ends.

V gene TRBV4-3 combines with J gene TRBJ2-7; no firm D call. With 0 bases removed from V and 4 bases from J, the gap between germline ends came to 13 bases. This CDR3 comprises 15 residues. Germline CDR1 is LGHNA and CDR2 is YSLEER. The CDR3: CASSQENLGLYEQYF. CDR3 DNA sequence: TGCGCCAGCAGCCAAGAAAATCTCGGTTTGTACGAGCAGTACTTC.

This clonotype was observed many times. The CDR3 sequence: CSVVPPLNTEAFF. CDR3 sequence (DNA): TGCAGCGTTGTCCCTCCCCTTAACACTGAAGCTTTCTTT. V usage is TRBV29-1 and J usage is TRBJ1-1; D unclear. The CDR3 runs to 13 residues. Trimming pared 4 bases from V and 2 bases from J, leaving 11 bases between. Germline V gene data show CDR1 as SQVTM and CDR2 as ANQGSEA.

The chain combines TRBV10-3 with TRBJ1-2; D gene unclear. The CDR3 extends over 18 amino acids. Germline CDR1 and CDR2: ENHRY and SYGVKD. Deletions cut 6 bases from V and 0 bases from J, with 23 bases between. The CDR3 nucleotides are TGTGCCATCAGCACCGTCCCAGGAAAGGGAGCAGCTAACTATGGCTACACCTTC. Translated, it gives CAISTVPGKGAANYGYTF.

This clonotype was found a few times. This rearrangement joins TRBV6-5 to TRBJ2-2, with no clear D. This CDR3 region has 14 residues. The ends were cut back, 2 bases at V and 5 bases at J, with 9 bases in the middle. The germline gives CDR1 MNHEY, CDR2 SVGAGI. Here the CDR3 DNA reads TGTGCCAGCAGTTACGAAACGGATACCGGGGAGCTGTTTTTT. Its translation is CASSYETDTGELFF.

This clonotype was found a few times. V usage is TRBV5-8 and J usage is TRBJ2-2; D is unclear. Germline CDR1 reads SGHTS; CDR2 reads YDEGEE. V was cut by 0 bases and J by 9 bases, with 9 bases left in between. The CDR3 extends over 13 amino acids. DNA for the CDR3: TGTGCCAGCAGCTTGGACCTGGCCCGGGAGCTGTTTTTT. It codes for CASSLDLARELFF.

V is TRBV20-1 and J is TRBJ1-2, with 12 bases identical to TRBD1. This CDR3 is built from 13 residues. The ends lost 6 bases at V and 7 bases at J; junction bases unmatched: 6. Germline V CDR1 and CDR2: DFQATT, SNEGSKA (reference sequence). The CDR3 DNA reads as TGCAGTGCCACGGGACAGGGGGCGGCTGGCTACACCTTC. Translating gives CSATGQGAAGYTF.

To note about this clonotype: A read error may produce the germline difference seen at one junction end. The chain recombines TRBV5-1 with TRBJ2-7; 12 bases are a match to TRBD2. This CDR3 has 19 residues. Germline assignment: CDR1 SGHRS and CDR2 YFSETQ. The CDR3 sequence: CASSSTPALAGGRSYEQYF. The CDR3 coding sequence is TGTGCCAGCAGCTCCACGCCAGCTCTAGCGGGGGGGCGGTCCTACGAGCAGTACTTC.

This clonotype was seen repeatedly, ten times or more. The chain couples TRBV12-3 or TRBV12-4 to TRBJ1-1; D uncertain. This CDR3 region has 14 residues. V lost 6 bases and J 0 bases, leaving 11 bases between the germline ends. As DNA, the CDR3 is TGTGCCAGCAGAGGGATCGCTGTGAACACTGAAGCTTTCTTT. Residues: CASRGIAVNTEAFF.

Here the CDR3 reads CASSERRAGGNEKLFF. CDR3 coding DNA: TGTGCCAGCAGTGAACGTCGGGCAGGGGGCAATGAAAAACTGTTTTTT. The gene calls are TRBV6-1 and TRBJ1-4; 8 positions agree with TRBD1. Germline assignment: CDR1 MNHNS and CDR2 SASEGT. CDR3 length equals 16 residues. J lost 5 bases, V lost 2 bases, and 7 bases had no gene match.

Many counts were recorded for this clonotype. J is TRBJ1-3 and V is TRBV19; no clear D. The CDR3 has 14 amino acids. Trimming left V 2 bases short and J 0 bases short, with 5 bases between. CDR1 is LNHDA and CDR2 is SQIVND in the germline V gene (reference sequence). The CDR3 region has the DNA TGTGCCAGTAGTATATGGTACTCTGGAAACACCATATATTTT. It translates to CASSIWYSGNTIYF.

This clonotype was detected ten times or more. This chain joins TRBV29-1 and TRBJ1-1; D gene unclear. Trimming took 3 bases from V and 1 from J, leaving 9 bases between them. The CDR3 sequence is 13 residues long. Germline-derived CDR1 and CDR2 are SQVTM and ANQGSEA. Here the CDR3 DNA reads TGCAGCGTTGATGGTCGGCCGAACACTGAAGCTTTCTTT. Translating gives CSVDGRPNTEAFF.